Reported below is one T cell receptor (beta chain). Original processing notes: Nucleated cell counts were estimated from reference gene primer amplification. Data came from immunoSEQ multiplex PCR; TCRdb stores just in-frame clones and leaves some out. V and J calls and clone size are copied from that table; D and trimming were computed from the DNA. The table includes around 18,000 clones, approximately 80% detected once. The data originate from a study of blood T cell repertoires in COVID-19. In the study overall: Nucleic acid was either cDNA or gDNA, and it came from T cells, B-cell-depleted T cells, or PBMCs.

Enrolment of Seattle patients took place during active infection, and they were followed longitudinally. Trimming cost V 1 base and J 0 bases, with 10 bases left between them. CDR3 length: 16 amino acids. Germline V gene lookup returns CDR1 LGHDT and CDR2 YNNKEL (reference sequence). The clonotype originates from a man aged 70 or older with COVID-19, enrolled during active disease. The V and J genes are TRBV3-1 (or the pseudogene TRBV3-2) and TRBJ1-5, with D possibly being TRBD1 (6 bases). Sequences were obtained from peripheral blood. The CDR3 sequence is CASSQGTAYSNQPQHF. In DNA form, the CDR3 reads TGTGCCAGCAGCCAAGGGACAGCGTATAGCAATCAGCCCCAGCATTTT.